Described below is a single T cell receptor beta chain sequence and its context. Its target is not known. The table came from immunoSEQ multiplex PCR; TCRdb's copy has only in-frame clones and leaves some out. Among about 92,000 clones listed, roughly 88% were seen once. The data were obtained in a study of T cell responses to AZD1222 COVID-19 vaccine. On the study more broadly: Both about-4-week and about-12-week second-dose recipients were combined.

Study findings and constraints: Without day 14 samples, only post-peak T cell repertoires were studied. The span of vaccine-associated CD4 TCRs extended across spike, with dominance at 160-218 and 743-854. White British people made up most donors, females outnumbered males, and clonal diversity was possibly underestimated.

Sample: peripheral blood, taken on day 0 of AZD1222 vaccination. The source is an adult in good health.

For the CDR3, the DNA is TGTGCCAGCAGCTTAGCGCTGGGGACAGCACCCTCGGGGCCCCAGCATTTT. This codes for CASSLALGTAPSGPQHF. The chain recombines TRBV7-9 with TRBJ1-5, with 7 bases fitting TRBD1. With 0 bases clipped from V and 9 bases from J, the junction kept 14 bases outside the gene matches. The CDR3 sequence is 17 residues long. The germline CDR1 and CDR2 sequences are SEHNR and FQNEAQ (reference sequence).